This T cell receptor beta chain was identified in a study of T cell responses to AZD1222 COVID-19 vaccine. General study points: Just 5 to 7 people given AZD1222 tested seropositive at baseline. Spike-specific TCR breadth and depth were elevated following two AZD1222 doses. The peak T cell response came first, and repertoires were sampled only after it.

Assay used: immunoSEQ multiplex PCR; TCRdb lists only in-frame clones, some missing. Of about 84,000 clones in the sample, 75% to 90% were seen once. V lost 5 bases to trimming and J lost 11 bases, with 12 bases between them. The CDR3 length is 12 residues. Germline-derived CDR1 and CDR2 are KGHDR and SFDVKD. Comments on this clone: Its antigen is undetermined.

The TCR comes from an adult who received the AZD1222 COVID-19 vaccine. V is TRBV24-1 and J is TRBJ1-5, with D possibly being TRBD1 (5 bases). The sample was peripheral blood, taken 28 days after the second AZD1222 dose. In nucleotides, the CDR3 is TGTGCCACCAGTGGGGGGGGTTTGTCCCAGCATTTT. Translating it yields CATSGGGLSQHF.